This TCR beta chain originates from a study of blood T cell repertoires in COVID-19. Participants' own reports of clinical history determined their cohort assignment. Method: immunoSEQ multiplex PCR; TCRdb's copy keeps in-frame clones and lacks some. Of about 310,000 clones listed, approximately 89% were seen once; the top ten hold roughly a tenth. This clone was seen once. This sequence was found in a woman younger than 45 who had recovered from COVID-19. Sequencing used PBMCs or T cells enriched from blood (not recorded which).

CDR3 coding DNA: TGTGCCTGGAGTGTACGGGGTCGGCAGCCCCAGCATTTT. Encoded protein: CAWSVRGRQPQHF. The chain joins TRBV30 to TRBJ1-5; D ambiguous. Per the germline V gene, CDR1 is GTSNPN and CDR2 is SVGIG (reference sequence). Trimming removed 0 bases from V and 7 bases from J, with 10 bases in between. CDR3 length: 13 amino acids.